This T cell receptor (beta chain) was sequenced during a study of identical twins. Template switching supplied a universal primer site; unique molecular identifiers were carried on the cDNA. MiXCR, run by TCRdb on the 5' RACE reads, gives a single entry per CDR3 protein. The profile shows around 250,000 distinct CDR3 sequences, roughly 7.1% of them singletons. CDR3 size: 13 residues. The ends were cut back, 8 bases at V and 2 bases at J, with 13 bases in the middle. CDR1 is SEHNR, CDR2 FQNEAQ, per germline (reference sequence). This clonotype has only a few counts. The same sample was also used in a study of T cells expressing NK-cell markers. This second study says: It was sorted CD3+CD56+NKG2C+, CD3+CD56+NKG2C- and CD3+CD56-NKG2C+ T cells that supplied the TCR beta repertoires. Dominant NKG2C+ clonotypes in 5 or 6 donors made up roughly 1.0-8% of CD8+ T cells. There were a handful of donors in whom these clonotypes also led the CD3+CD56-NKG2C+ fraction.

Material: CD8+ T cells sorted from blood. This sequence was found in a woman aged 18-29 years in good health. The chain joins TRBV7-9 to TRBJ2-7; D possibly uses TRBD1 or TRBD2 (5 bases each). CDR3 in DNA: TGTGCCAGCTTGTGGGACGGTACCTACGAGCAGTACTTC. It codes for CASLWDGTYEQYF.